The TCR beta chain described here comes from a study of cytomegalovirus exposure and HLA in healthy donors. Researchers ran the PCR with 60 Vbeta and 13 Jbeta primers. The data were produced by immunoSEQ multiplex PCR, yet TCRdb's version contains in-frame clones alone and is incomplete. This sample has about 190,000 clones, with 75% to 85% found just once. To note about this clone: Its target is unknown.

Study observations and caveats: A reported reduction in N-insertions relative to the approximately 600-donor mean was seen in an Asian-associated ancestry cluster in a later analysis. A later analysis appeared to link common viral pathogens to several of the most significant clusters.

The germline CDR1 and CDR2 sequences are SGDLS and YYNGEE. CDR3 length: 17 amino acids. The V and J ends lost 0 bases and 0 bases, in that order; junction bases with no gene match: 6. The source is a woman between 18 and 29 years old in good health and CMV-seropositive. Sequenced sample: PBMCs. The rearrangement uses TRBV9 and TRBJ2-1, with TRBD2 identical over 7 bases. The CDR3: CASSVEASGFSYNEQFF. The CDR3 nucleotides are TGTGCCAGCAGCGTAGAGGCTAGCGGCTTCTCCTACAATGAGCAGTTCTTC.